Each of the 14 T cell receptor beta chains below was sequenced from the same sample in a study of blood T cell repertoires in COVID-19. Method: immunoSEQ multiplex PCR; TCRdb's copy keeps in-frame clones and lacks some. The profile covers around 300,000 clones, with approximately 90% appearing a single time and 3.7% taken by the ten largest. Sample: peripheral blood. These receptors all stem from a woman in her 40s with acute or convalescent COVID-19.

The CDR3 loop reads CASSLETSGGEKLFF. CDR3 bases: TGTGCCAGCAGCTTAGAAACCTCAGGAGGTGAAAAACTGTTTTTT. V and J are TRBV7-9 and TRBJ1-4; no definite D call. CDR1 and CDR2 from the germline V gene are SEHNR and FQNEAQ (reference sequence). Trimming left V 1 base short and J 7 bases short, with 13 bases between. The CDR3 contains 15 residues. The full variable domain, in which reference TRBV7-9 and TRBJ1-4 provide the parts outside the CDR3, is DTGVSQNPRHKITKRGQNVTFRCDPISEHNRLYWYRQTLGQGPEFLTYFQNEAQLEKSRLLSDRFSAERPKGSFSTLEIQRTEQGDSAMYLCASSLETSGGEKLFFGSGTQLSVL.

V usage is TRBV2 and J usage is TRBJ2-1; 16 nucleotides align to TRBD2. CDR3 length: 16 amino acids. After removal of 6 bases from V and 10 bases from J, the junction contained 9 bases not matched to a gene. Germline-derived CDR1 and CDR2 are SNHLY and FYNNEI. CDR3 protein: CASRPFGTSGGAEQFF. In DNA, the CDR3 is TGTGCCAGCAGACCCTTCGGGACTAGCGGGGGGGCCGAGCAGTTCTTC.

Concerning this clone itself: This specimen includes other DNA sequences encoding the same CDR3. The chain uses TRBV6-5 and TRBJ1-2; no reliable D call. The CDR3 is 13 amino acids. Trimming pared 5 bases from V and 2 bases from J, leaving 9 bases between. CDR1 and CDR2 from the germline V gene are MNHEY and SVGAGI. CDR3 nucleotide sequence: TGTGCCAGCAGTCCCCGAGGGAACTATGGCTACACCTTC. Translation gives CASSPRGNYGYTF.

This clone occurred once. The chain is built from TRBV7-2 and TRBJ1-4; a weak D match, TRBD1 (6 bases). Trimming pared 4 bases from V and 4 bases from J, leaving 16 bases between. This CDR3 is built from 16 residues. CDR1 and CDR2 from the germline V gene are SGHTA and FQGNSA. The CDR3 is CASSSRRGTDNEKLFF. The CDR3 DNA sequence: TGTGCCAGCAGCTCCCGTAGGGGGACGGATAATGAAAAACTGTTTTTT.

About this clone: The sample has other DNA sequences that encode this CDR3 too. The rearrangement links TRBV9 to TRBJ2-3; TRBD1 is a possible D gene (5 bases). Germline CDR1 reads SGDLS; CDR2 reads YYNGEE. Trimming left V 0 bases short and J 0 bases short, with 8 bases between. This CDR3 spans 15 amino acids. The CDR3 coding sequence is TGTGCCAGCAGCGTAGGGGGCGGTAGCACAGATACGCAGTATTTT. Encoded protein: CASSVGGGSTDTQYF.

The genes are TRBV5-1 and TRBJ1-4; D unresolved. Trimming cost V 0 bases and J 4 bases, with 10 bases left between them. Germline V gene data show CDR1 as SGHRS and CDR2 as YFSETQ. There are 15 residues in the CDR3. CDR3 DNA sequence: TGCGCCAGCAGCTTGGCCCCGGGGAATAATGAAAAACTGTTTTTT. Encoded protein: CASSLAPGNNEKLFF.

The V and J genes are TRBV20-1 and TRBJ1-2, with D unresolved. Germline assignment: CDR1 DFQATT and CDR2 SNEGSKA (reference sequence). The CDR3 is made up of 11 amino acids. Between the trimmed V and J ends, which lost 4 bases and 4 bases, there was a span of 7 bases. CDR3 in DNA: TGCAGTGCTAAATATCTCTATGGCTACACCTTC. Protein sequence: CSAKYLYGYTF.

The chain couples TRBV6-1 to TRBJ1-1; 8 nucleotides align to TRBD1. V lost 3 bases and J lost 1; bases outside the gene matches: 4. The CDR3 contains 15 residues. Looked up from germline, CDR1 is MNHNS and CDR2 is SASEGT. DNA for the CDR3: TGTGCCAGCAGTGATAGGGACAGGCCGAACACTGAAGCTTTCTTT. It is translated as CASSDRDRPNTEAFF.

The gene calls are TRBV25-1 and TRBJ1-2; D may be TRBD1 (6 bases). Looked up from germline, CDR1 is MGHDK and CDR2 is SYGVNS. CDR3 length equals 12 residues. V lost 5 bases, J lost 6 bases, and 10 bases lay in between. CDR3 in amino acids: CASSLTGNGYTF. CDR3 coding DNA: TGTGCCAGCAGTTTAACAGGGAATGGCTACACCTTC.

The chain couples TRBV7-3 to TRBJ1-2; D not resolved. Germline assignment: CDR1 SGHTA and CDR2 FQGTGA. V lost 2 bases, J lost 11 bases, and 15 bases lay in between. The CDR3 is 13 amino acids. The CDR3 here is CASSLSLFSRYTF. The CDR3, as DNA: TGTGCCAGCAGCTTATCCCTTTTCTCTAGGTACACCTTC.

CDR3 coding DNA: TGTGCCAGCAGCTTAGCGGGGGGGAATGAGCAGTTCTTC. It is translated as CASSLAGGNEQFF. The chain links TRBV11-2 to TRBJ2-1, with TRBD2 matching over 8 bases. V shed 1 base and J 7 bases; nucleotides not matched to a gene: 0. Germline V CDR1 and CDR2: SGHAT, FQNNGV. The CDR3 spans 13 residues.

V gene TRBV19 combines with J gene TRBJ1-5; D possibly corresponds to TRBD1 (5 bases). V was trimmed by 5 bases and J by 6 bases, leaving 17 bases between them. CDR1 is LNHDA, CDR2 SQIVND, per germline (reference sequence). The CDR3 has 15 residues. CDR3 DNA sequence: TGTGCCAGTAGTCCGGAGGGCTGGGGCGGTCAGCCCCAGCATTTT. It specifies CASSPEGWGGQPQHF.

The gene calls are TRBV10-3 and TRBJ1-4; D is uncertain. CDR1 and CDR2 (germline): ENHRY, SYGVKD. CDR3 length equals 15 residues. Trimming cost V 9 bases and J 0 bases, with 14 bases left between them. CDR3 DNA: TGTGCCATAAACCTCCCAGGTACAACTAATGAAAAACTGTTTTTT. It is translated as CAINLPGTTNEKLFF.

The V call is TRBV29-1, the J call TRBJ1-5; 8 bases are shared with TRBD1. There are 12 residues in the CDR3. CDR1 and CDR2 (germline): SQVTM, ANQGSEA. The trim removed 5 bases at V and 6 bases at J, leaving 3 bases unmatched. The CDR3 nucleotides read TGCAGCGTTTCAGGGGGCGGTCAGCCCCAGCATTTT. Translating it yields CSVSGGGQPQHF.